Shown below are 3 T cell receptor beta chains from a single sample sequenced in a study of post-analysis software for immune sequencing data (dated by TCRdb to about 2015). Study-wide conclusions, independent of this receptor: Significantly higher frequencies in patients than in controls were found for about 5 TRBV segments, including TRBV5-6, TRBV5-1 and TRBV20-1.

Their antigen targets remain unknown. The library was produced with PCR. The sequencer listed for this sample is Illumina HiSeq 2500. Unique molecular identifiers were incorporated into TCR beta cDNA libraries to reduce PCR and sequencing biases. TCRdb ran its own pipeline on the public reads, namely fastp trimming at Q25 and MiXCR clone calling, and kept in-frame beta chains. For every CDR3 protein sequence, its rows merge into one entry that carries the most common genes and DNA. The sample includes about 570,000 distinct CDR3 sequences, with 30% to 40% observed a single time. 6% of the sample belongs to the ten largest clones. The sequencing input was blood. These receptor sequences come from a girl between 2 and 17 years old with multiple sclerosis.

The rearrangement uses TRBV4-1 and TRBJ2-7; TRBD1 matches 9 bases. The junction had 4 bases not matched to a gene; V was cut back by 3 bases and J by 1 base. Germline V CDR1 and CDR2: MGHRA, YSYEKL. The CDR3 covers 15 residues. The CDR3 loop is CASSQPGQGSYEQYF. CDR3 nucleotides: TGCGCCAGCAGCCAGCCGGGACAGGGTTCCTACGAGCAGTACTTC.

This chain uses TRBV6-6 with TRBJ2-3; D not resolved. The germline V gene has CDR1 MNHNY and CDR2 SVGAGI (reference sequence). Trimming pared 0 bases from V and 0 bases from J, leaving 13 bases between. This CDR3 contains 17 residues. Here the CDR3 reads CASSYSEKAGSTDTQYF. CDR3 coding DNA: TGTGCCAGCAGTTACTCGGAGAAGGCCGGGAGCACAGATACGCAGTATTTT.

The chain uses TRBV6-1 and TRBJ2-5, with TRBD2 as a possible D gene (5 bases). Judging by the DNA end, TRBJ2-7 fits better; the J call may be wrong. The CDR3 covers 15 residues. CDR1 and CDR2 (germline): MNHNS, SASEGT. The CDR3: CASSEGGGGWGEQYF. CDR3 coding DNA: TGTGCCAGCAGTGAAGGCGGCGGAGGTTGGGGCGAGCAGTACTTC.